This T cell receptor beta chain was documented in a study of cytomegalovirus exposure and HLA in healthy donors. A roughly 120-subject validation cohort, separate from the approximately 720-subject first cohort, supplied the donors. Sequenced by immunoSEQ multiplex PCR; TCRdb stores in-frame clones only, minus some. The sample yields about 240,000 clones, around 86% seen once. Sequenced: PBMCs. The sequence was obtained from a woman between 25 and 40 years old in good health and CMV-seropositive.

The CDR3 loop is CASSLRGTGTDTQYF. In DNA, the CDR3 is TGTGCCAGCAGTCTTCGGGGGACAGGCACAGATACGCAGTATTTT. The chain recombines TRBV11-3 with TRBJ2-3; tentatively, D is TRBD1 (7 bases). This CDR3 is 15 amino acids long. Germline CDR1 and CDR2: SGHNT and YENEEA. V was clipped by 6 bases and J by 1 base, with 14 bases between them.